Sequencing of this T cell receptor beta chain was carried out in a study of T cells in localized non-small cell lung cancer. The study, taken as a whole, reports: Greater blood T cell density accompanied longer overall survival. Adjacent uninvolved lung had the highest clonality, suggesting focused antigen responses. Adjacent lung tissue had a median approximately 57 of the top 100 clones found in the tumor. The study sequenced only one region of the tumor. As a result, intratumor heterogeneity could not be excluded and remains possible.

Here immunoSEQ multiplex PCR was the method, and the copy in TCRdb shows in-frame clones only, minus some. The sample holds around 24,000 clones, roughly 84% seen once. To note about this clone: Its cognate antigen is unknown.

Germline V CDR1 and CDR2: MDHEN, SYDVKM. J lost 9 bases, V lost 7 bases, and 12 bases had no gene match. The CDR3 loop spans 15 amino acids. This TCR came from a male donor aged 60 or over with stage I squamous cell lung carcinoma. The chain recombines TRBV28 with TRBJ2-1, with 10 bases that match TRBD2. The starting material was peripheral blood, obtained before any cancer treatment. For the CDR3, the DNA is TGTGCCAGCACCCATTTAGCGGGGGGACGTGGTGAGCAGTTCTTC. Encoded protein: CASTHLAGGRGEQFF.